The 2 T cell receptor beta chains below come from one sample, sequenced in a study of Tregs in tolerant kidney transplant recipients. TCRdb's table, derived via immunoSEQ multiplex PCR, lists solely in-frame clones and lacks some. The data hold tens of thousands of clones, with roughly nine tenths observed a single time. The nonmyeloablative bone marrow transplants came from related graft donors, with transient mixed chimerism. Sequenced here: CD8+ T cells from blood (PBMCs), sampled 24 months after the transplant. The source is a human patient who received a combined kidney and bone marrow transplant. Some T cells here may be from the graft donor.

The rearrangement uses TRBV7-9 and TRBJ2-3, with TRBD2 identical over 10 bases. CDR3 length: 15 amino acids. Germline V lookup: CDR1 SEHNR, CDR2 FQNEAQ (reference sequence). V was pared by 2 bases and J by 2 bases, with 1 base of the junction left unmatched. DNA for the CDR3: TGTGCCAGCAGCTTAACTAGCGGGACCACAGATACGCAGTATTTT. As protein: CASSLTSGTTDTQYF.

The table lists this clone with a few counts. The V gene is TRBV29-1, the J gene TRBJ1-1; possibly TRBD1 for D (6 bases). Germline loops: CDR1 SQVTM, CDR2 ANQGSEA. This CDR3 contains 13 residues. The V gene lost 5 bases and the J gene lost 5 bases, with 15 bases spanning the gap. The CDR3 sequence is CSVRSGAGTEAFF. The CDR3 nucleotides read TGCAGCGTTCGGTCAGGGGCCGGAACTGAAGCTTTCTTT.